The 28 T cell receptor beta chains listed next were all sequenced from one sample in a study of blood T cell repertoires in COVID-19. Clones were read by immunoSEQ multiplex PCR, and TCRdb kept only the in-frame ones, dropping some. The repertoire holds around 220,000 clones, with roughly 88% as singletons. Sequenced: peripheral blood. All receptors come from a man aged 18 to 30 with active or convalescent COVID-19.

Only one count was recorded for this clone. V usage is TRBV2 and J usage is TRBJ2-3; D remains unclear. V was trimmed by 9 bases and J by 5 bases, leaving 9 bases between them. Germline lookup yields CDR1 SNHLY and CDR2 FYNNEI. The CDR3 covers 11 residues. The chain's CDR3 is CARNLGDTQYF. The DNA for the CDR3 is TGTGCCAGGAACCTAGGAGATACGCAGTATTTT. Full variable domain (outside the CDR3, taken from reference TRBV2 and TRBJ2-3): EPEVTQTPSHQVTQMGQEVILRCVPISNHLYFYWYRQILGQKVEFLVSFYNNEISEKSEIFDDQFSVERPDGSNFTLKIRSTKLEDSAMYFCARNLGDTQYFGPGTRLTVL.

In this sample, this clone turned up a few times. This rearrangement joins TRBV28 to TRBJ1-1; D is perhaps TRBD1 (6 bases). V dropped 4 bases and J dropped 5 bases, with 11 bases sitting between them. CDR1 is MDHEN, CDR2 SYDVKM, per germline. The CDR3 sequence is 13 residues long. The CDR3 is CASSSGVRTEAFF. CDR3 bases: TGTGCCAGCAGTTCAGGGGTTCGAACTGAAGCTTTCTTT.

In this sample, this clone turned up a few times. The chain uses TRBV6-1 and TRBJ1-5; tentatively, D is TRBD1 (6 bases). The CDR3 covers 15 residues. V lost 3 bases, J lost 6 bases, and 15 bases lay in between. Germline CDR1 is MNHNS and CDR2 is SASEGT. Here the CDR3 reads CASSEAGGRRQPQHF. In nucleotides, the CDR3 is TGTGCCAGCAGTGAGGCGGGGGGGCGTCGTCAGCCCCAGCATTTT.

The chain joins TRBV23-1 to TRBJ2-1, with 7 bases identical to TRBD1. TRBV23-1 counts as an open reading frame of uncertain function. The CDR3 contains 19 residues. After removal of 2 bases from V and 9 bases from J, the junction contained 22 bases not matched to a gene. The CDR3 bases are TGCGCCAGCAGTCAAGCGAAGACAAGCGACCGGGACAGTTGGATTGAGCAGTTCTTC. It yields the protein CASSQAKTSDRDSWIEQFF.

CDR3 coding DNA: TGCAGCGTTGAAGCCCAGGGCGGAACTGAAGCTTTCTTT. Its protein is CSVEAQGGTEAFF. This chain uses TRBV29-1 with TRBJ1-1; a weak D match, TRBD1 (5 bases). The CDR3 loop spans 13 amino acids. V was shortened by 1 base and J by 5 bases, with 11 bases between the two germline ends. The germline V gene encodes CDR1 SQVTM and CDR2 ANQGSEA.

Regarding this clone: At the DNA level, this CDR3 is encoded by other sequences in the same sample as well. The CDR3 spells CASSLSGGYEQYF. As DNA, the CDR3 is TGTGCCAGCAGTTTATCCGGGGGTTACGAGCAGTACTTC. The gene calls are TRBV27 and TRBJ2-7; D might be TRBD2 (6 bases). Germline assignment: CDR1 MNHEY and CDR2 SMNVEV (reference sequence). The CDR3 sequence is 13 residues long. The V and J ends lost 0 bases and 4 bases respectively, with 7 bases between them.

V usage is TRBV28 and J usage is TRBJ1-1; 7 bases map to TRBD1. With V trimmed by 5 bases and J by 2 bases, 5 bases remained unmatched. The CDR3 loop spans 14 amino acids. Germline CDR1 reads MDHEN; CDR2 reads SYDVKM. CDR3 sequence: CASSAQGGNTEAFF. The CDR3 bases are TGTGCCAGCAGTGCGCAGGGGGGAAACACTGAAGCTTTCTTT.

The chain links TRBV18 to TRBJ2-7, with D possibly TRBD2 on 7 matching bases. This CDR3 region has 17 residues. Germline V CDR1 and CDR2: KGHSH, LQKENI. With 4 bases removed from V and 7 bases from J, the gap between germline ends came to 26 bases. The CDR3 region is CASSLLSILPGEGEQYF. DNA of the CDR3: TGTGCCAGCTCACTGCTTTCTATCCTCCCAGGGGAGGGGGAGCAGTACTTC.

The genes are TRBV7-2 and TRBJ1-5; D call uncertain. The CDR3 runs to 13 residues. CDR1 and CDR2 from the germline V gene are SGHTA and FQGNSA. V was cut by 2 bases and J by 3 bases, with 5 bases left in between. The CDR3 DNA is TGTGCCAGCAGCTTAATAGACAATCAGCCCCAGCATTTT. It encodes CASSLIDNQPQHF.

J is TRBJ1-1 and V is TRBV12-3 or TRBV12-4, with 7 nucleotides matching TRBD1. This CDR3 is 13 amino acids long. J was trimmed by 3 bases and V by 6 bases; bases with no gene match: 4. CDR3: CASRRQGYTEAFF. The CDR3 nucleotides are TGTGCCAGCAGACGACAGGGTTACACTGAAGCTTTCTTT.

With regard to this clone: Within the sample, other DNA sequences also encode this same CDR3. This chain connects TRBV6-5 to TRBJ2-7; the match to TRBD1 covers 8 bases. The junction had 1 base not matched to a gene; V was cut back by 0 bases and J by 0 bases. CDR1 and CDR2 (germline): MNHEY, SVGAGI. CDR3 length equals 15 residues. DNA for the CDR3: TGTGCCAGCAGTTACTCCGGGACAGGCTCCTACGAGCAGTACTTC. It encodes CASSYSGTGSYEQYF.

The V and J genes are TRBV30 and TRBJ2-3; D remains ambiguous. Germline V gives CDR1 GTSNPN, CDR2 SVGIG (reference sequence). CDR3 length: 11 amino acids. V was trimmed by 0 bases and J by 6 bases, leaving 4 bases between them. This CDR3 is CAWSVGDTQYF. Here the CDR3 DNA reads TGTGCCTGGAGTGTCGGGGATACGCAGTATTTT. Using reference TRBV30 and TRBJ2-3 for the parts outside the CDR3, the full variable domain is SQTIHQWPATLVQPVGSPLSLECTVEGTSNPNLYWYRQAAGRGLQLLFYSVGIGQISSEVPQNLSASRPQDRQFILSSKKLLLSDSGFYLCAWSVGDTQYFGPGTRLTVL.

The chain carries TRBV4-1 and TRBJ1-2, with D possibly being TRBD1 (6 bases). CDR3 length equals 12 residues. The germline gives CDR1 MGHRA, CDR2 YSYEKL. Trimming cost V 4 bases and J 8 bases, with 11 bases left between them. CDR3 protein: CASSLGGGGYTF. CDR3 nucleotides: TGCGCCAGCAGCCTTGGCGGGGGCGGCTACACCTTC.

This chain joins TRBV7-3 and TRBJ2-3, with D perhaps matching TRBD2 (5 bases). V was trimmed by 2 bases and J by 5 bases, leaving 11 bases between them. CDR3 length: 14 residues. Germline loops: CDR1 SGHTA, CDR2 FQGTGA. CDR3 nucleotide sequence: TGTGCCAGCAGCTTATTCGGGAAAGGAGATACGCAGTATTTT. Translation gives CASSLFGKGDTQYF.

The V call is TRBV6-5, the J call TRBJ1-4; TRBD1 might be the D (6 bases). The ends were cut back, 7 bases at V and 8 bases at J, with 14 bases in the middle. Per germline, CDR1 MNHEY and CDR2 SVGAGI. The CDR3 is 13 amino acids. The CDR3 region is CASTSTDREKLFF. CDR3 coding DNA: TGTGCCAGCACTTCTACTGACAGGGAAAAACTGTTTTTT.

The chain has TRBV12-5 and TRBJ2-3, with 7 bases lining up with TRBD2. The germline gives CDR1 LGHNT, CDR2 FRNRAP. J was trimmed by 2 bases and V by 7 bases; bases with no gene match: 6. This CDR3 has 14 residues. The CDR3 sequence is CASASGTHTDTQYF. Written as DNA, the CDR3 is TGTGCTAGTGCCAGCGGGACTCACACAGATACGCAGTATTTT.

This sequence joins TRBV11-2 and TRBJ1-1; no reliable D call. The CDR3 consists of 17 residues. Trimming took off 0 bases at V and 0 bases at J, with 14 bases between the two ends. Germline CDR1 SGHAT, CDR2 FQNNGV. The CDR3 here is CASSLDLFGGLNTEAFF. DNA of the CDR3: TGTGCCAGCAGCTTAGATCTTTTCGGCGGGTTGAACACTGAAGCTTTCTTT. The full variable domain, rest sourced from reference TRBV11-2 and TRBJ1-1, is EAGVAQSPRYKIIEKRQSVAFWCNPISGHATLYWYQQILGQGPKLLIQFQNNGVVDDSQLPKDRFSAERLKGVDSTLKIQPAKLEDSAVYLCASSLDLFGGLNTEAFFGQGTRLTVV.

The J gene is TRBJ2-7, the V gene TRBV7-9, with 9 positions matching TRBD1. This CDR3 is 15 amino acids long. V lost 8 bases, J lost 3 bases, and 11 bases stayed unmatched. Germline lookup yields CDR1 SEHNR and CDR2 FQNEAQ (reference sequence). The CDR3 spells CASSRTGTGSYEQYF. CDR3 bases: TGTGCCAGCTCCCGAACCGGGACAGGGAGCTACGAGCAGTACTTC.

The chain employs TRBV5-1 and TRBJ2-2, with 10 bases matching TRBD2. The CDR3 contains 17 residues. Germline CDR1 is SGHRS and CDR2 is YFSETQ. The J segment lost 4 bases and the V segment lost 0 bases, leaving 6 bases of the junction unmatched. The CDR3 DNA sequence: TGCGCCAGCAGCTTGGGCCTAGCGGGAGTACGCACCGGGGAGCTGTTTTTT. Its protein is CASSLGLAGVRTGELFF.

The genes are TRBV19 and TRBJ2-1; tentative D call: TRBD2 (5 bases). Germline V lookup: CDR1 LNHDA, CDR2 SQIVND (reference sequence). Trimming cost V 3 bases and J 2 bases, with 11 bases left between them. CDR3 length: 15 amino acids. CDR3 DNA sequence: TGTGCCAGTAGTATCGTTAGCGCGACCTACAATGAGCAGTTCTTC. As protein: CASSIVSATYNEQFF. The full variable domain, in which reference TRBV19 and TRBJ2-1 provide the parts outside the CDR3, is DGGITQSPKYLFRKEGQNVTLSCEQNLNHDAMYWYRQDPGQGLRLIYYSQIVNDFQKGDIAEGYSVSREKKESFPLTVTSAQKNPTAFYLCASSIVSATYNEQFFGPGTRLTVL.

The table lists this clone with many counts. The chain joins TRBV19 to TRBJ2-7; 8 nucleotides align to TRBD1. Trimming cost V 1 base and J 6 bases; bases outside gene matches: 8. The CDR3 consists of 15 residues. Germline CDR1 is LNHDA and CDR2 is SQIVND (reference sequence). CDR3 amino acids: CASSIGRGQALEQYF. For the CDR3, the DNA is TGTGCCAGTAGTATAGGGCGGGGACAGGCCCTCGAGCAGTACTTC.

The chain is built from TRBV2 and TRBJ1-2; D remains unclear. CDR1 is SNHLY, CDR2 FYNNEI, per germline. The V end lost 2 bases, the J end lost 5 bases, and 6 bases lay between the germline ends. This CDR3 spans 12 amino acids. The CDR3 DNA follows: TGTGCCAGCAGTGAAAATAGTTATGGCTACACCTTC. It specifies CASSENSYGYTF.

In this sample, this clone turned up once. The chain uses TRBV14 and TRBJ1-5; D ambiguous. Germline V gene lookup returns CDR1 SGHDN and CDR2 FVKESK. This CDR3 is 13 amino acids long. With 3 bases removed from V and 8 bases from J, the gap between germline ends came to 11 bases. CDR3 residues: CASSQGSAEPQHF. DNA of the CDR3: TGTGCCAGCAGCCAGGGCTCCGCTGAGCCCCAGCATTTT.

CDR3 protein: CASSVTGSVVEQFF. CDR3 bases: TGTGCCAGCAGCGTAACCGGGAGCGTGGTTGAGCAGTTCTTC. The chain employs TRBV9 and TRBJ2-1; possibly TRBD2 for D (6 bases). The CDR3 length is 14 residues. Germline CDR1 is SGDLS and CDR2 is YYNGEE. The V end lost 1 base, the J end lost 9 bases, and 14 bases lay between the germline ends.

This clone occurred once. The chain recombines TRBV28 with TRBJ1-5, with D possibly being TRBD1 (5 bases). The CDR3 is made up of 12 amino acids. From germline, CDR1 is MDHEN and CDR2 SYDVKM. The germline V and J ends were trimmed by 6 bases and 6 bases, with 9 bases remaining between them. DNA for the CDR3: TGTGCCAGCAGGGCGGGGCCTCAGCCCCAGCATTTT. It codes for CASRAGPQPQHF.

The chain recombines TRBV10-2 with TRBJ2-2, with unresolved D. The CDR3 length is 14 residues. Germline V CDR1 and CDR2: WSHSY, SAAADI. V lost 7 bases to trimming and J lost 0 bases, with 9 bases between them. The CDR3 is CASTLRSNTGELFF. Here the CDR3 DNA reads TGCGCCAGCACCTTGCGGTCGAACACCGGGGAGCTGTTTTTT.

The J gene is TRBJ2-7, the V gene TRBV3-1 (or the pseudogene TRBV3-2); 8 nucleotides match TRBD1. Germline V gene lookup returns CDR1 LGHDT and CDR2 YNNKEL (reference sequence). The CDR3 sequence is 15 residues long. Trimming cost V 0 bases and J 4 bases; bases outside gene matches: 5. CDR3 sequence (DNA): TGTGCCAGCAGCCAAGAAGGGACAGGAATTTACGAGCAGTACTTC. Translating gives CASSQEGTGIYEQYF.

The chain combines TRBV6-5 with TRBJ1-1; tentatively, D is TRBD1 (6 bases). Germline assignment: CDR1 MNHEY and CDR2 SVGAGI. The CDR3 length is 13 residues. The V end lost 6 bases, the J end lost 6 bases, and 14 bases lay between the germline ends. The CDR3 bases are TGTGCCAGCAGCTCAGGGGCGTTCGCTGAAGCTTTCTTT. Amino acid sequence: CASSSGAFAEAFF.